Below are 3 T cell receptor beta chains sequenced from a single sample in a study of cytomegalovirus exposure and HLA in healthy donors. PCR was performed using 60 Vbeta and 13 Jbeta primers. Here immunoSEQ multiplex PCR was the method, and the copy in TCRdb shows in-frame clones only, minus some. The sample shows about 170,000 clones, more than 70% of them seen only once. Source material: PBMCs. These receptors were obtained from a girl between 10 and 17 years old in good health and CMV-seronegative.

The chain joins TRBV9 to TRBJ2-1; a weak D match, TRBD2 (7 bases). CDR1 is SGDLS and CDR2 is YYNGEE in the germline V gene. CDR3 length: 15 amino acids. V dropped 6 bases and J dropped 9 bases, with 22 bases sitting between them. Written as DNA, the CDR3 is TGTGCCAGCACTCAAGGGGGAGGGGGGGCGTTTGAGCAGTTCTTC. Translating it yields CASTQGGGGAFEQFF.

V is TRBV28 and J is TRBJ1-3, with D hard to call. Germline V CDR1 and CDR2: MDHEN, SYDVKM. The CDR3 length is 16 residues. Trimming pared 6 bases from V and 0 bases from J, leaving 15 bases between. The CDR3 region is CASSPWGEGSGNTIYF. CDR3 nucleotide sequence: TGTGCCAGCAGCCCTTGGGGAGAAGGCTCTGGAAACACCATATATTTT.

The chain is built from TRBV5-4 and TRBJ1-4; possibly TRBD1 for D (6 bases). This CDR3 spans 15 amino acids. Trimming removed 1 base from V and 8 bases from J, with 15 bases in between. The germline V gene has CDR1 SGHNT and CDR2 YYREEE (reference sequence). The CDR3 nucleotides are TGTGCCAGCAGCTTGTGGGGCAGGGGCCGGGAAAAACTGTTTTTT. Protein product: CASSLWGRGREKLFF.